These 26 T cell receptor beta chains were all obtained from the same sample, sequenced in a study of identifying expanded T cells in peripheral blood. The data were produced by immunoSEQ multiplex PCR, yet TCRdb's version contains in-frame clones alone and is incomplete. The repertoire holds 75,000 to 100,000 clones, with about 91% as singletons. The material sequenced was blood. The origin of the receptors is a person aged 18 to 75 in good health.

The gene calls are TRBV4-3 and TRBJ2-3; 9 bases agree with TRBD2. CDR3 size: 15 residues. Losses at the gene ends were 4 bases for V and 2 bases for J; bases not matched to a gene: 4. Germline CDR1 LGHNA, CDR2 YSLEER. This CDR3 is CASSPRTSDTDTQYF. CDR3 nucleotides: TGCGCCAGCAGCCCTAGGACTAGCGACACAGATACGCAGTATTTT.

As concerns this clone: Other DNA sequences in the sample encode the same CDR3. J is TRBJ2-3 and V is TRBV15; 9 bases match TRBD2. This CDR3 is 13 amino acids long. Trimming took 1 base from V and 14 from J; bases not matched to a gene: 7. Germline CDR1 reads LNHNV; CDR2 reads YYDKDF (reference sequence). This chain's CDR3 is CATSRATSGWAYF. CDR3 nucleotide sequence: TGTGCCACCAGCAGAGCAACTAGCGGGTGGGCGTATTTT.

The gene calls are TRBV15 and TRBJ1-4; D is unclear. V lost 1 base and J lost 6, with 9 bases in between. The length of the CDR3 is 14 residues. Germline CDR1 LNHNV, CDR2 YYDKDF (reference sequence). The CDR3 is CATSRAGEDEKLFF. In DNA form, the CDR3 reads TGTGCCACCAGCAGAGCGGGAGAAGATGAAAAACTGTTTTTT. Full variable domain (outside the CDR3, taken from reference TRBV15 and TRBJ1-4): DAMVIQNPRYQVTQFGKPVTLSCSQTLNHNVMYWYQQKSSQAPKLLFHYYDKDFNNEADTPDNFQSRRPNTSFCFLDIRSPGLGDTAMYLCATSRAGEDEKLFFGSGTQLSVL.

This clone was seen only a few times. This specimen includes other DNA sequences encoding the same CDR3. In nucleotides, the CDR3 is TGTGCTAGTGGTTTGGAGGGGAACACTGAAGCTTTCTTT. This gives the protein CASGLEGNTEAFF. The gene calls are TRBV12-5 and TRBJ1-1; D remains unclear. Germline V gene data show CDR1 as LGHNT and CDR2 as FRNRAP. The CDR3 contains 13 residues. V was pared by 1 base and J by 1 base, with 4 bases between. The full variable domain, with the rest looked up from reference TRBV12-5 and TRBJ1-1, is DARVTQTPRHKVTEMGQEVTMRCQPILGHNTVFWYRQTMMQGLELLAYFRNRAPLDDSGMPKDRFSAEMPDATLATLKIQPSEPRDSAVYFCASGLEGNTEAFFGQGTRLTVV.

The chain has TRBV10-3 and TRBJ2-1, with TRBD2 identical over 11 bases. CDR3 size: 15 residues. With V trimmed by 7 bases and J by 5 bases, 7 bases remained unmatched. The germline gives CDR1 ENHRY, CDR2 SYGVKD. CDR3 DNA sequence: TGTGCCATCACTGTACTAGCGGGGGCTGACAATGAGCAGTTCTTC. Protein sequence: CAITVLAGADNEQFF.

In its sample, this clone was seen once. The chain combines TRBV6-5 with TRBJ1-6, with TRBD1 matching 7 bases. CDR1 is MNHEY, CDR2 SVGAGI, per germline. Trimming took 2 bases from V and 10 from J; bases not matched to a gene: 8. The length of the CDR3 is 15 residues. CDR3 sequence reads: CASSYERQGGSPLHF. The DNA of the CDR3 is TGTGCCAGCAGTTACGAAAGGCAGGGGGGCTCACCCCTCCACTTT.

The V call is TRBV4-3, the J call TRBJ1-1; D is perhaps TRBD1 (6 bases). With 0 bases removed from V and 4 bases from J, the gap between germline ends came to 12 bases. This CDR3 comprises 15 residues. CDR1 and CDR2 (germline): LGHNA, YSLEER. The DNA of the CDR3 is TGCGCCAGCAGCCAAGAAGTATTGGGGGCCACTGAAGCTTTCTTT. It codes for CASSQEVLGATEAFF.

This clone was seen once. This chain uses TRBV27 with TRBJ2-3; D is unresolved. There are 13 residues in the CDR3. V was cut by 2 bases and J by 11 bases, with 14 bases left in between. Germline loops: CDR1 MNHEY, CDR2 SMNVEV (reference sequence). CDR3 sequence (DNA): TGTGCCAGCAGTTTAAGAGTCGACCGTAGGCAGTATTTT. Amino acid sequence: CASSLRVDRRQYF.

The CDR3 spells CASSRLAGGPGGNEQFF. The CDR3 nucleotides are TGTGCCAGCAGTAGACTAGCGGGAGGGCCTGGGGGGAATGAGCAGTTCTTC. This chain uses TRBV7-8 with TRBJ2-1, with TRBD2 identical over 14 bases. Trimming at V came to 6 bases and at J to 7 bases, leaving 11 bases not matched to a gene. Per the germline V gene, CDR1 is SGHVS and CDR2 is FQNEAQ. The CDR3 extends over 17 amino acids.

The rearrangement uses TRBV30 and TRBJ1-2; no definite D call. Trimming cost V 4 bases and J 2 bases, with 8 bases left between them. Per the germline V gene, CDR1 is GTSNPN and CDR2 is SVGIG (reference sequence). The CDR3 consists of 12 residues. The CDR3 loop reads CAWTGPNYGYTF. In nucleotides, the CDR3 is TGTGCCTGGACCGGACCGAACTATGGCTACACCTTC.

This chain connects TRBV29-1 to TRBJ1-6; 7 positions match TRBD1. The ends lost 4 bases at V and 9 bases at J; junction bases unmatched: 3. Germline V gives CDR1 SQVTM, CDR2 ANQGSEA. This CDR3 is 12 amino acids long. The CDR3 DNA sequence: TGCAGCGTTGGGGACAGAGGTTCACCCCTCCACTTT. Translation: CSVGDRGSPLHF.

The chain joins TRBV10-3 to TRBJ2-3; TRBD2 matches at 10 bases. The V gene end was trimmed by 6 bases and the J gene end by 5 bases; junction bases not matched to a gene: 14. The CDR3 has 17 residues. The V gene's germline CDR1 is ENHRY and CDR2 SYGVKD. As DNA, the CDR3 is TGTGCCATCAGAGAAGTCTTCGAGCGGGGGGGAAAAGATACGCAGTATTTT. Protein sequence: CAIREVFERGGKDTQYF.

About this clone itself: A junction end diverges from the germline sequence, so it may reflect a read error. This chain links TRBV6-4 with TRBJ2-2; D perhaps matches TRBD2 (6 bases). Germline loops: CDR1 MRHNA, CDR2 SNTAGT. The CDR3 has 14 amino acids. This CDR3 reads CASSWTGEHRGAVF. The CDR3 bases are TGTGCCAGCAGTTGGACGGGAGAACACCGGGGAGCTGTTTTT.

The chain links TRBV25-1 to TRBJ1-2; D is undetermined. CDR3 length: 16 amino acids. V was trimmed by 4 bases and J by 7 bases, leaving 22 bases between them. Germline V CDR1 and CDR2: MGHDK, SYGVNS. DNA for the CDR3: TGTGCCAGCAGTGCCGAGGCCCCCGTCCAAGAGGGTGGCTACACCTTC. Translated, it gives CASSAEAPVQEGGYTF.

V is TRBV7-2 and J is TRBJ1-3, with 7 positions matching TRBD1. The CDR3 consists of 13 residues. With 6 bases clipped from V and 9 bases from J, the junction kept 8 bases outside the gene matches. The germline V gene encodes CDR1 SGHTA and CDR2 FQGNSA. The CDR3, as DNA: TGTGCCAGCAGACCGACAGGGCCGACCACCATATATTTT. It codes for CASRPTGPTTIYF.

The chain has TRBV4-3 and TRBJ2-5, with unresolved D. The V end lost 1 base, the J end lost 5 bases, and 14 bases lay between the germline ends. Germline values: CDR1 LGHNA, CDR2 YSLEER. CDR3 length: 15 amino acids. Written as DNA, the CDR3 is TGCGCCAGCAGCCAAGTCCTACTTGGAAAGGAGACCCAGTACTTC. It encodes CASSQVLLGKETQYF.

This rearrangement joins TRBV2 to TRBJ2-3, with a possible D match to TRBD2 (6 bases). The CDR3 runs 14 residues. V was shortened by 8 bases and J by 2 bases, with 14 bases between the two germline ends. Germline V CDR1 and CDR2: SNHLY, FYNNEI. Written as DNA, the CDR3 is TGTGCCAGCCTCAAGGGACTCGCCACAGATACGCAGTATTTT. Encoded protein: CASLKGLATDTQYF.

The V and J genes are TRBV20-1 and TRBJ1-2; the match to TRBD1 covers 8 bases. Germline V lookup: CDR1 DFQATT, CDR2 SNEGSKA (reference sequence). V lost 6 bases and J lost 8; bases outside the gene matches: 5. CDR3 size: 11 residues. The CDR3: CSAGTGGGYTF. CDR3 nucleotides: TGCAGTGCCGGGACAGGTGGGGGCTACACCTTC.

Worth noting for this clone: A junction end diverges from the germline sequence, so it may reflect a read error. The chain couples TRBV30 to TRBJ1-6; D ambiguous. From germline, CDR1 is GTSNPN and CDR2 SVGIG (reference sequence). CDR3 length: 15 amino acids. In nucleotides, the CDR3 is TGTGCCTGGGGAGCTACAGTTTCCTATAATTCATCCCTCCACTTT. Its translation: CAWGATVSYNSSLHF.

This clone was picked up one time. The chain has TRBV7-2 and TRBJ2-3; unclear D gene. The ends were cut back, 2 bases at V and 3 bases at J, with 6 bases in the middle. The CDR3 extends over 13 amino acids. In germline, CDR1 is SGHTA, CDR2 FQGNSA. The CDR3 nucleotides are TGTGCCAGCAGCTTAAGCAGGACAGATACGCAGTATTTT. It translates to CASSLSRTDTQYF.

V is TRBV4-3 and J is TRBJ2-7; D unresolved. The CDR3 length is 14 residues. Per the germline V gene, CDR1 is LGHNA and CDR2 is YSLEER. The V end lost 0 bases, the J end lost 7 bases, and 13 bases lay between the germline ends. This chain's CDR3 is CASSQDIGQLEQYF. For the CDR3, the DNA is TGCGCCAGCAGCCAAGATATTGGGCAGTTAGAGCAGTACTTC.

V usage is TRBV19 and J usage is TRBJ2-5, with 8 bases identical to TRBD1. Germline assignment: CDR1 LNHDA and CDR2 SQIVND (reference sequence). The CDR3 totals 17 residues. With V trimmed by 6 bases and J by 4 bases, 16 bases remained unmatched. CDR3 nucleotide sequence: TGTGCCAGTAGCATCCTCAGCGAGCCAGGACAGGGAGAGACCCAGTACTTC. Amino acid sequence: CASSILSEPGQGETQYF.

The chain uses TRBV9 and TRBJ2-7; D unresolved. This CDR3 is built from 14 residues. Trimming removed 0 bases at V and 0 bases at J, with 7 bases between. Looked up from germline, CDR1 is SGDLS and CDR2 is YYNGEE. CDR3 coding DNA: TGTGCCAGCAGCGTAGAGGTGTTCTCCTACGAGCAGTACTTC. It codes for CASSVEVFSYEQYF.

The chain employs TRBV11-2 and TRBJ2-7, with 7 bases aligning to TRBD1. This CDR3 has 13 residues. Germline V gene sequence: CDR1 SGHAT, CDR2 FQNNGV. J lost 3 bases, V lost 6 bases, and 5 bases had no gene match. In DNA form, the CDR3 reads TGTGCCAGCAGACGAGACAGGGACTACGAGCAGTACTTC. It translates to CASRRDRDYEQYF.

The chain carries TRBV5-1 and TRBJ1-2; tentatively, D is TRBD1 (6 bases). V lost 4 bases and J 6 bases, leaving 10 bases between the germline ends. Per germline, CDR1 SGHRS and CDR2 YFSETQ. This CDR3 spans 12 amino acids. This CDR3 reads CASSGNRDGYTF. The CDR3 DNA sequence: TGCGCCAGCAGCGGCAACAGGGATGGCTACACCTTC.

This chain joins TRBV6-1 and TRBJ1-3, with a tentative D call TRBD1 (5 bases). This CDR3 contains 15 residues. Germline assignment: CDR1 MNHNS and CDR2 SASEGT. Trimming pared 6 bases from V and 9 bases from J, leaving 21 bases between. The CDR3 region is CASSSGLLFRGTIYF. CDR3 in DNA: TGTGCCAGCAGCTCGGGACTCCTGTTTAGGGGCACCATATATTTT.